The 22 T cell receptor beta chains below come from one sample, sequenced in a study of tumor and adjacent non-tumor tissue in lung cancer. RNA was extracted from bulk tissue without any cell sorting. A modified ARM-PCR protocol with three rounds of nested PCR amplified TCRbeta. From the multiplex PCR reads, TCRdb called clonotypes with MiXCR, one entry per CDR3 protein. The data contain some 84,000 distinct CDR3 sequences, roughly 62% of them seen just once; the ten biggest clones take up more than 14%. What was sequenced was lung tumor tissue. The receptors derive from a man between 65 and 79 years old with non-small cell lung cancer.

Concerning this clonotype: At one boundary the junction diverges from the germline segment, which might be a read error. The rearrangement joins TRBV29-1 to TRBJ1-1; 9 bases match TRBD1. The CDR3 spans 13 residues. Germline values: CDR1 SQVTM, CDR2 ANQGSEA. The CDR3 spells CSVGQGSNTEAFF. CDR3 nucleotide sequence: TGCAGCGTGGGACAGGGTTCGAACACCGAAGCTTTCTTT. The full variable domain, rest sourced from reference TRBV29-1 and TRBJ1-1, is SAVISQKPSRDICQRGTSLTIQCQVDSQVTMMFWYRQQPGQSLTLIATANQGSEATYESGFVIDKFPISRPNLTFSTLTVSNMSPEDSSIYLCSVGQGSNTEAFFGQGTRLTVV.

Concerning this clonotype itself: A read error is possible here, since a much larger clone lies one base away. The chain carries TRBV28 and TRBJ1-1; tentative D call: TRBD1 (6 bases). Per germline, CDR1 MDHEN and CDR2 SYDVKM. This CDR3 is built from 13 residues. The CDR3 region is CVSSLTGTNEAFF. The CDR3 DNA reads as TGTGTCAGCAGTTTAACAGGGACTAACGAAGCTTTCTTT.

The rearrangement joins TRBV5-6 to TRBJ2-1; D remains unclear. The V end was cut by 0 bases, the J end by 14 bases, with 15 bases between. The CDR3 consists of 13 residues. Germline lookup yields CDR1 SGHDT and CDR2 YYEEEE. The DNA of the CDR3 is TGTGCCAGCAGCTTGGGCCCCTATGGGTTGGAGTTCTTC. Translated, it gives CASSLGPYGLEFF.

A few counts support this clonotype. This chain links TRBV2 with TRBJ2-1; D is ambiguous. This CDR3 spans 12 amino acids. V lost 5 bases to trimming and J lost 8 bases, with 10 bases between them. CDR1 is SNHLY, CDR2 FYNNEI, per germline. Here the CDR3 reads CASSPVWDEQFF. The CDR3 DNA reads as TGTGCCAGCAGTCCTGTCTGGGATGAGCAGTTCTTC.

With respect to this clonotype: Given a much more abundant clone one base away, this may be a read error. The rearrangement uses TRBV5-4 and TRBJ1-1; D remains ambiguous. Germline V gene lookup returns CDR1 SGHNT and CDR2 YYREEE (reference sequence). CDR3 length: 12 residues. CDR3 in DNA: TGTGCCAACAGCTTGGGCCTCACTGAAGCTTTCTTT. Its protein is CANSLGLTEAFF.

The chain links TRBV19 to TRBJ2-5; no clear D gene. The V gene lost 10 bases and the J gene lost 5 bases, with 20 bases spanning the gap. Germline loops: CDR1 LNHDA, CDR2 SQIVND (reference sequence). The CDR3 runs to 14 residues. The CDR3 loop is CATAPVGRLETQYF. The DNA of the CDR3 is TGTGCCACCGCCCCAGTAGGGCGACTGGAGACCCAGTACTTC. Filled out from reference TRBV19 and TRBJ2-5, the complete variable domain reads DGGITQSPKYLFRKEGQNVTLSCEQNLNHDAMYWYRQDPGQGLRLIYYSQIVNDFQKGDIAEGYSVSREKKESFPLTVTSAQKNPTAFYLCATAPVGRLETQYFGPGTRLLVL.

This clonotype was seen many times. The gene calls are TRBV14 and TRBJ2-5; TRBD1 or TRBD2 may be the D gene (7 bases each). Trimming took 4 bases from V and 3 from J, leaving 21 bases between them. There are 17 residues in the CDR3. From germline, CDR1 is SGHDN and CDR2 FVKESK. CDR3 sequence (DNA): TGTGCCAGCAGCCCGGGGACAGCTTGGAGCGGGAAAGAGACCCAGTACTTC. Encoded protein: CASSPGTAWSGKETQYF. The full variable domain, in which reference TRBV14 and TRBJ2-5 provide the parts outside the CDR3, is EAGVTQFPSHSVIEKGQTVTLRCDPISGHDNLYWYRRVMGKEIKFLLHFVKESKQDESGMPNNRFLAERTGGTYSTLKVQPAELEDSGVYFCASSPGTAWSGKETQYFGPGTRLLVL.

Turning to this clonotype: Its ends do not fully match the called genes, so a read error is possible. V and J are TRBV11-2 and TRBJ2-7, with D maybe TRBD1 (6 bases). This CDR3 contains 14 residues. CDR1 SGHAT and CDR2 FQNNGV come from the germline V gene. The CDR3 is CVSSEGDRNCEQYF. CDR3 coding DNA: TGTGTCAGCAGCGAGGGGGATAGAAACTGCGAGCAGTACTTC.

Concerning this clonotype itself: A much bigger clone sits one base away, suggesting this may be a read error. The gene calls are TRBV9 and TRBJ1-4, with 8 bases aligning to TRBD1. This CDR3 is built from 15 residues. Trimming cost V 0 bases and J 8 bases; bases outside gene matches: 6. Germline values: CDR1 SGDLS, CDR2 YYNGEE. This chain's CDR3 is CASSVGHRGCEKLFF. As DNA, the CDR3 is TGTGCCAGCAGCGTAGGTCACAGGGGGTGCGAAAAACTGTTTTTT.

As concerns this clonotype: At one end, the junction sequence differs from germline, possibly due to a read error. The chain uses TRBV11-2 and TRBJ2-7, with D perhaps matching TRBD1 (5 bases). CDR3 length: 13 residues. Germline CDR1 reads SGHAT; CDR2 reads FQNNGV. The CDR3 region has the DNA TGTGCCAGCAGCTCAGATTCAGGGTACGATCAGTACTTC. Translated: CASSSDSGYDQYF.

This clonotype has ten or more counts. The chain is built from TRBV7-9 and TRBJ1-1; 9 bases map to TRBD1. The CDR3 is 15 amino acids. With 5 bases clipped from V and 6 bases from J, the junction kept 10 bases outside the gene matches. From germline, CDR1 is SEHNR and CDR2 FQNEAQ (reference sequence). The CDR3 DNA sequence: TGTGCCAGCAGCCTCCCACAGGGGGCGGTCGCTGAAGCTTTCTTT. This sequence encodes CASSLPQGAVAEAFF.

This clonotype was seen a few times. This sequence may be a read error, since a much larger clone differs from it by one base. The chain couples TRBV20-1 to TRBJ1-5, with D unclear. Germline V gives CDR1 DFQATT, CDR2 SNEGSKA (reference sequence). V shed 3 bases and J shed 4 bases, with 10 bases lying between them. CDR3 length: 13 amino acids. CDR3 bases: TGCAGTGCTAGGGCCGATAGAAATCAGCCCCAGCATTTT. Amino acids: CSARADRNQPQHF.

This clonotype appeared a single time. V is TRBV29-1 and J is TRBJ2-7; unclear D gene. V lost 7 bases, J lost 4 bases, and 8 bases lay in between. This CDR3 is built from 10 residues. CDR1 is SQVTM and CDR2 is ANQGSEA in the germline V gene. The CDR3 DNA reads TGCAGCGCTGCCGAATACGAGCAGTACTTC. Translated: CSAAEYEQYF.

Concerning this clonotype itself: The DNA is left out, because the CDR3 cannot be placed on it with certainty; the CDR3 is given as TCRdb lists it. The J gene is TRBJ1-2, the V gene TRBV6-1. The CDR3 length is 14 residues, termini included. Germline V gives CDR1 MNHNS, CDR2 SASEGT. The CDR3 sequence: CASSEGITNYGCTF.

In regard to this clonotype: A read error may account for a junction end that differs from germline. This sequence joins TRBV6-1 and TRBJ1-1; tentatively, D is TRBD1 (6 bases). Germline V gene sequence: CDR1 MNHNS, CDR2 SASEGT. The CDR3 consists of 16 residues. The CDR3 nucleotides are TGTGCCAGCAGTGATCCGGCCACTGATGGGGGCACTGAAGCTATCTTT. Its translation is CASSDPATDGGTEAIF.

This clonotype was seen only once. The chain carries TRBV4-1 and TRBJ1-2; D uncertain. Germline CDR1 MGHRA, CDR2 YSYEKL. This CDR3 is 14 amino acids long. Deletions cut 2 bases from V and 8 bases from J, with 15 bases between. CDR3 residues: CASSQHGLGGGYTF. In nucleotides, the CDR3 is TGCGCCAGCAGCCAACACGGGCTGGGCGGAGGCTACACCTTC.

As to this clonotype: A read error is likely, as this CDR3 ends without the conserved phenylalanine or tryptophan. The DNA of the CDR3 is TGTGCCTACGCTCGGGGCGGGGGGGCCGGTGAGCAGTTCTCC. Translation gives CAYARGGGAGEQFS. V usage is TRBV30 and J usage is TRBJ2-1; 9 positions match TRBD2. Germline CDR1 and CDR2: GTSNPN and SVGIG (reference sequence). This CDR3 is built from 14 residues. V dropped 7 bases and J dropped 9; count of bases not matched to a gene: 13.

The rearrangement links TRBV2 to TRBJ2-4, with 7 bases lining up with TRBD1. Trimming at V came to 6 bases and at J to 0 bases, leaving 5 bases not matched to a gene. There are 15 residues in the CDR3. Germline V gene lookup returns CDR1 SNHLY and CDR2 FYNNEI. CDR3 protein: CASSLDRVAKNIQYF. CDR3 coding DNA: TGTGCCAGCAGCCTTGACAGGGTAGCCAAAAACATTCAGTACTTC. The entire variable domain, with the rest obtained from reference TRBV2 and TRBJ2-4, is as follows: EPEVTQTPSHQVTQMGQEVILRCVPISNHLYFYWYRQILGQKVEFLVSFYNNEISEKSEIFDDQFSVERPDGSNFTLKIRSTKLEDSAMYFCASSLDRVAKNIQYFGAGTRLSVL.

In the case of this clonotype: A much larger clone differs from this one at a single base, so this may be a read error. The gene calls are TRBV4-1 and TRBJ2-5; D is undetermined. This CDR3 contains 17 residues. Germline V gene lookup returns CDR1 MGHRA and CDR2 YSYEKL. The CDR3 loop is CTSSPHSVRMYQETQYF. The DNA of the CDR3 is TGCACCAGCAGCCCCCATTCGGTGAGGATGTACCAAGAGACCCAGTACTTC.

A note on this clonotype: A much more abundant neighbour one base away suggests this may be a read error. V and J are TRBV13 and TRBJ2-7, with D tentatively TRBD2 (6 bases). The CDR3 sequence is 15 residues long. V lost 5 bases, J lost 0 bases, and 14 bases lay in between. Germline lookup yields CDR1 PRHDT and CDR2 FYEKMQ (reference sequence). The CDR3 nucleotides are TGTGCCAGCAGCCGGGAGTGGGAGACCTCCTACGAGCAGTACTTC. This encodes CASSREWETSYEQYF.

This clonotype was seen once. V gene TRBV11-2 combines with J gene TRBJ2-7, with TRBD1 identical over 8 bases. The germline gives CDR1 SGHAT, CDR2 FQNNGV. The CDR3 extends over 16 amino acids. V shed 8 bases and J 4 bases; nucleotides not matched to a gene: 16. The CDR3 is CASSQHEDRVSYEQYF. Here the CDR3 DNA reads TGTGCCAGCTCCCAACACGAGGACAGGGTATCATACGAGCAGTACTTC.

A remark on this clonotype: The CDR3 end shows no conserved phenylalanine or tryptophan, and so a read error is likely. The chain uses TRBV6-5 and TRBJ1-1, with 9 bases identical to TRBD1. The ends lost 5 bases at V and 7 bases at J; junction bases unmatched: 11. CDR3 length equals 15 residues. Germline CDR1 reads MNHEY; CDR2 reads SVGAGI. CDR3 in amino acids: CASSQSGTGLSEAFI. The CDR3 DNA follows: TGTGCCAGCAGTCAATCCGGGACAGGGCTCAGTGAAGCTTTCATT.